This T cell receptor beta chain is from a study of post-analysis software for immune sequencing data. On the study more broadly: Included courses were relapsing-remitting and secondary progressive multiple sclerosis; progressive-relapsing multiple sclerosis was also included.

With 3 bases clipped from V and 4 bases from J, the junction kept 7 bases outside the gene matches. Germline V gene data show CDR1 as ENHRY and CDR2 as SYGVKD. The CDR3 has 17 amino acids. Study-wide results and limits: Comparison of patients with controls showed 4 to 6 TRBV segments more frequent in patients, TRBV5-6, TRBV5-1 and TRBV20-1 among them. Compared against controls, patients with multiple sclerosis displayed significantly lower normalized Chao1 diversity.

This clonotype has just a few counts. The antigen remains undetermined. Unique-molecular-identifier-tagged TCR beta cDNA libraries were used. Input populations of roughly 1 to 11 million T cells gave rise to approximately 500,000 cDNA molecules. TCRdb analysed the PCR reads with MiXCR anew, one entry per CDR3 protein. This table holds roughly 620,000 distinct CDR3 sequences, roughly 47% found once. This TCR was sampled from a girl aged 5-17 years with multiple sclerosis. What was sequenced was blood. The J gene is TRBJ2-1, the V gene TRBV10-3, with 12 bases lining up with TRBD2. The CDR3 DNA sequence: TGTGCCATCAGTGAACCGGGACTAGCGGGCCGGTACAATGAGCAGTTCTTC. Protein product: CAISEPGLAGRYNEQFF.